This is a list of T cell receptor beta chains from one sample in a study of blood T cell repertoires in COVID-19. Profiled with immunoSEQ multiplex PCR; TCRdb holds only in-frame clones, not every one. The data show about 250,000 clones, 85% seen once. The sequenced sample consisted of PBMCs or T cells enriched from blood (not recorded which). Every receptor here comes from a woman aged 45-60 years with acute COVID-19. CDR3s leave out the opening cysteine and the closing phenylalanine or tryptophan.

CDR3 protein: ASSGGLASYEQY; J gene: TRBJ2-7; V gene: TRBV2
CDR3 protein: ASSKYVVLQDNSPLH; J gene: TRBJ1-6; V gene: TRBV9
CDR3 protein: AWSVGAENTGELF; J gene: TRBJ2-2; V gene: TRBV30
CDR3 protein: AWSVLADFTDTQY; J gene: TRBJ2-3; V gene: TRBV30
CDR3 protein: AWSVGLLSDTIY; J gene: TRBJ1-3; V gene: TRBV30
CDR3 protein: ASRRSAGARRLLMNTEAF; J gene: TRBJ1-1; V gene: TRBV28
CDR3 protein: ASSQVGAYEQY; J gene: TRBJ2-7; V gene: TRBV4-3
CDR3 protein: ATSTAGGRNTEAF; J gene: TRBJ1-1; V gene: TRBV15
CDR3 protein: ASSGPGQRNQPQH; J gene: TRBJ1-5; V gene: TRBV2
CDR3 protein: ASSSLSPYEQY; J gene: TRBJ2-7; V gene: TRBV5-1
CDR3 protein: ASSQITGIGAEAF; J gene: TRBJ1-1; V gene: TRBV6-5
CDR3 protein: ASSQQGGRSEAF; J gene: TRBJ1-1; V gene: TRBV2
CDR3 protein: ASSYGTGENGELF; J gene: TRBJ2-2; V gene: TRBV6-5
CDR3 protein: ASSLGGGGTYEQY; J gene: TRBJ2-7; V gene: TRBV7-2
CDR3 protein: ASSPFSGGANYNEQF; J gene: TRBJ2-1; V gene: TRBV18
CDR3 protein: ASSPTENGYT; J gene: TRBJ1-2; V gene: TRBV7-9
CDR3 protein: ASSQDSKTGLTEAF; J gene: TRBJ1-1; V gene: TRBV3-1/TRBV3-2
CDR3 protein: SASGTDYGYT; J gene: TRBJ1-2; V gene: TRBV20-1
CDR3 protein: ASSGRAGQSSYNEQF; J gene: TRBJ2-1; V gene: TRBV6-1
CDR3 protein: ASCERGGREQY; J gene: TRBJ2-7; V gene: TRBV28
CDR3 protein: AWSAPARLQPQH; J gene: TRBJ1-5; V gene: TRBV30
CDR3 protein: ASSPSGNQPQH; J gene: TRBJ1-5; V gene: TRBV18
CDR3 protein: AWSVPGGKEQY; J gene: TRBJ2-7; V gene: TRBV30
CDR3 protein: ASSTGGNEQF; J gene: TRBJ2-1; V gene: TRBV9
CDR3 protein: ASSSGRGDYSNQPQH; J gene: TRBJ1-5; V gene: TRBV7-9
CDR3 protein: ASSPGRGEQF; J gene: TRBJ2-1; V gene: TRBV5-1
CDR3 protein: ASSQGTSADEQF; J gene: TRBJ2-1; V gene: TRBV18
CDR3 protein: ASSLAKGQRIYNEQF; J gene: TRBJ2-1; V gene: TRBV5-1
CDR3 protein: ASSLARRGGLTYNEQF; J gene: TRBJ2-1; V gene: TRBV11-1
CDR3 protein: ASSQRTGVETQY; J gene: TRBJ2-5; V gene: TRBV3-1/TRBV3-2
CDR3 protein: ASGARTGPARPQH; J gene: TRBJ1-5; V gene: TRBV6-5
CDR3 protein: AWSVTDSEAF; J gene: TRBJ1-1; V gene: TRBV30
CDR3 protein: ASSAFGSSGNTIY; J gene: TRBJ1-3; V gene: TRBV9
CDR3 protein: ASSYIRGDEQY; J gene: TRBJ2-7; V gene: TRBV3-1/TRBV3-2
CDR3 protein: ASKRQGAGNEKLF; J gene: TRBJ1-4; V gene: TRBV6-5
CDR3 protein: ASSWGQRAEAF; J gene: TRBJ1-1; V gene: TRBV11-2
CDR3 protein: ASSYGVRQAEAF; J gene: TRBJ1-1; V gene: TRBV6-5
CDR3 protein: ASSQDRSLYEQY; J gene: TRBJ2-7; V gene: TRBV5-1
CDR3 protein: ASSLAVGQGASEAF; J gene: TRBJ1-1; V gene: TRBV5-1
CDR3 protein: ASSPRIAGNYTQY; J gene: TRBJ2-3; V gene: TRBV7-9
CDR3 protein: ASSPSWGQGRTNYGYT; J gene: TRBJ1-2; V gene: TRBV7-9
CDR3 protein: ASSLPGAPNTEAF; J gene: TRBJ1-1; V gene: TRBV5-4
CDR3 protein: ASSQAQGSHQPQH; J gene: TRBJ1-5; V gene: TRBV3-1/TRBV3-2
CDR3 protein: ASNLQGTGKGSPLH; J gene: TRBJ1-6; V gene: TRBV5-4
CDR3 protein: ASSQKLHSTVRQPQH; J gene: TRBJ1-5; V gene: TRBV19
CDR3 protein: ASSHPPGYEQY; J gene: TRBJ2-7; V gene: TRBV25-1
CDR3 protein: ASSFSSGGLNGYT; J gene: TRBJ1-2; V gene: TRBV5-4
CDR3 protein: ASSSRVGVGNEQF; J gene: TRBJ2-1; V gene: TRBV9
CDR3 protein: ASSQGGQGVNEQF; J gene: TRBJ2-1; V gene: TRBV4-1
CDR3 protein: ASSLIQGNQPQH; J gene: TRBJ1-5; V gene: TRBV27
CDR3 protein: ASSPGTGGLTLH; J gene: TRBJ1-6; V gene: TRBV3-1/TRBV3-2
CDR3 protein: ASSPGQINYGYT; J gene: TRBJ1-2; V gene: TRBV5-5
CDR3 protein: ATSLEGSGDGEQY; J gene: TRBJ2-7; V gene: TRBV15
CDR3 protein: ASSYRPGTSGGNT; J gene: TRBJ1-2; V gene: TRBV6-2/TRBV6-3
CDR3 protein: ASSPRDSKNTEAF; J gene: TRBJ1-1; V gene: TRBV5-1
CDR3 protein: ASSLRREQF; J gene: TRBJ2-1; V gene: TRBV6-2/TRBV6-3
CDR3 protein: AWYEEGYEQY; J gene: TRBJ2-7; V gene: TRBV30
CDR3 protein: ASSHRTGGRQTETQY; J gene: TRBJ2-5; V gene: TRBV27
CDR3 protein: ASSVNPQGEAF; J gene: TRBJ1-1; V gene: TRBV9
CDR3 protein: ASSHPDIHYGYT; J gene: TRBJ1-2; V gene: TRBV3-1/TRBV3-2